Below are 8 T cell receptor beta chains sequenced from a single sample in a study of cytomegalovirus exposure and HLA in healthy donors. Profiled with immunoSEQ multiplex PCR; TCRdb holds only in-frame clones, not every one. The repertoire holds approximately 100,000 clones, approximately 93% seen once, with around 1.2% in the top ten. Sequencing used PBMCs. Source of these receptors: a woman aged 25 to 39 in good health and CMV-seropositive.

The CDR3 spells CASSLPEAYNEQFF. The CDR3 DNA reads TGCGCCAGCAGCTTGCCTGAGGCATACAATGAGCAGTTCTTC. V gene TRBV5-1 combines with J gene TRBJ2-1; no reliable D call. This CDR3 spans 14 amino acids. Germline V lookup: CDR1 SGHRS, CDR2 YFSETQ. V shed 1 base and J shed 4 bases, with 9 bases lying between them.

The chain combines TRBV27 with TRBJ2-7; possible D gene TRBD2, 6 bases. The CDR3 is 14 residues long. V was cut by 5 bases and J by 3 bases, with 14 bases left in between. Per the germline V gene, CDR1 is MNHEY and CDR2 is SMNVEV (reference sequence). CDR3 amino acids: CASSLDSGSYEQYF. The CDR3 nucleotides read TGTGCCAGCAGTCTCGACTCCGGGAGCTACGAGCAGTACTTC.

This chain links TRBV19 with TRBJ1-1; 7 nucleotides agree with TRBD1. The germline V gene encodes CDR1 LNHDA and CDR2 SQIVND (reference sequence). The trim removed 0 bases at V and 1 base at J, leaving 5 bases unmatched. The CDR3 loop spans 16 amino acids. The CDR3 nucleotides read TGTGCCAGTAGTATAGATCCGACAGGGACGAACACTGAAGCTTTCTTT. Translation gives CASSIDPTGTNTEAFF.

As DNA, the CDR3 is TGTGCCAGCGGGGCGGCGGTTTCCTACGAGCAGTACTTC. Amino acid sequence: CASGAAVSYEQYF. The chain has TRBV7-2 and TRBJ2-7; tentative D call: TRBD1 (5 bases). Germline values: CDR1 SGHTA, CDR2 FQGNSA. V was cut by 8 bases and J by 1 base, with 12 bases left in between. The CDR3 runs to 13 residues.

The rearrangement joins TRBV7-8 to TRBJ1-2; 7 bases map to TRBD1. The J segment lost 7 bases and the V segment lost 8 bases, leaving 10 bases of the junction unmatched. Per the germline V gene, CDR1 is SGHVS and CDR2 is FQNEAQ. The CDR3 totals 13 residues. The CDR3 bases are TGTGCCAGCCGCCCCAGGGGGAGTCTTGGCTACACCTTC. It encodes CASRPRGSLGYTF.

The CDR3 reads CASSSSGLDYNEQFF. DNA of the CDR3: TGTGCCAGCAGCTCCTCGGGACTAGATTACAATGAGCAGTTCTTC. This rearrangement joins TRBV7-2 to TRBJ2-1; TRBD2 aligns across 8 bases. V shed 4 bases, J shed 4 bases, and the junction held 6 bases outside the gene matches. The germline gives CDR1 SGHTA, CDR2 FQGNSA. This CDR3 has 15 amino acids.

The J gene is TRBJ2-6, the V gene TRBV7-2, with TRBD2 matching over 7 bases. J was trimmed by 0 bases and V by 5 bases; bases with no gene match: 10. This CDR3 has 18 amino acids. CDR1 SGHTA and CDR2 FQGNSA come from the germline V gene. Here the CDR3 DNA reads TGTGCCAGCAGCCAACAGACTAGCCCCGTCTCTGGGGCCAACGTCCTGACTTTC. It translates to CASSQQTSPVSGANVLTF.

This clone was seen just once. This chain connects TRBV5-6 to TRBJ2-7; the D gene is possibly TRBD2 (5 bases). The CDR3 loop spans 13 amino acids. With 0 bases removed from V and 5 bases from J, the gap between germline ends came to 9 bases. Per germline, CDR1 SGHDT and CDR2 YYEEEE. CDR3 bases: TGTGCCAGCAGCTTGGTGGGAGTAAACGAGCAGTACTTC. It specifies CASSLVGVNEQYF.